The entry below describes one TCR beta chain. The antigen is unknown. These data belong to a study of blood T cells in healthy people across ages. Study-wide background: About one barcoded beta molecule per two T cells was the capture yield of template switching. Study-wide results and limits: The percentage of naive T cells correlated strongly with TCR beta diversity.

Combining a sample-barcoded 5' primer with a J-beta primer mix, a second PCR ran for roughly 6 to 11 cycles. TCRdb reanalysed the 5' RACE reads using MiXCR and keeps one entry per CDR3 protein. The repertoire holds 700,000 or so distinct CDR3 sequences, with approximately 21% as singletons. The germline V gene has CDR1 MGHRA and CDR2 YSYEKL. This CDR3 is built from 14 residues. The V gene is TRBV4-1, the J gene TRBJ2-5; D is perhaps TRBD2 (6 bases). The better agreement between TRBJ2-7 and the DNA end casts doubt on the J call. Sequenced: blood. This TCR was sampled from a man between 65 and 85 years old in good health. CDR3 amino acids: CASSQAAGSYEQYF. The CDR3 DNA reads TGCGCCAGCAGCCAAGCGGCGGGGAGCTACGAGCAGTACTTC.